This note documents a single T cell receptor beta chain sequence. Its antigen is as yet unknown. At deep level, the assay was performed. TCRdb keeps only in-frame clones here, not all; method: immunoSEQ multiplex PCR. The sample lists 2 million to 2.5 million clones, 85% to 95% occurring once. This specimen comes from a study of shared clonotypes between healthy human individuals. Study conclusions and caveats: Shared across several donors were roughly 5.3% of the naive CD4 clonotypes.

Germline V CDR1 and CDR2: MNHEY, SVGAGI. V gave up 2 bases and J gave up 4 bases, with 9 bases separating them. This CDR3 region has 13 residues. The TCR comes from a man aged 18 to 30 in good health. Some clones in this sample may be carry-over from other donors' samples. Sequencing input: naive CD4+ T cells from PBMCs. Subset here: CD45RA+ positively selected. The chain uses TRBV6-5 and TRBJ2-7; D unclear. CDR3 in amino acids: CASSYQDQYEQYF. For the CDR3, the DNA is TGTGCCAGCAGTTACCAGGACCAATACGAGCAGTACTTC.